One sample yielded the 2 T cell receptor beta chains listed below, sequenced in a study of control samples from healthy donors and cancer patients. Sequenced by immunoSEQ multiplex PCR; TCRdb stores in-frame clones only, minus some. In the table there are some 37,000 clones, 92% of which are singletons. The sample comprised blood. These receptors all come from a woman aged 45-60 years in good health.

The chain employs TRBV11-3 and TRBJ2-1, with a tentative D call TRBD1 (6 bases). This CDR3 has 15 amino acids. The V gene lost 5 bases and the J gene lost 2 bases, with 13 bases spanning the gap. Germline assignment: CDR1 SGHNT and CDR2 YENEEA. In nucleotides, the CDR3 is TGTGCCAGCAGCATAGGACAGAATACCTACAATGAGCAGTTCTTC. Encoded protein: CASSIGQNTYNEQFF.

CDR3 coding DNA: TGTGCCAGCAGCTTATTCATGAACACTGAAGCTTTCTTT. This translates into CASSLFMNTEAFF. The chain has TRBV7-9 and TRBJ1-1; D unresolved. V dropped 2 bases and J dropped 0 bases, with 4 bases sitting between them. Germline CDR1 reads SEHNR; CDR2 reads FQNEAQ (reference sequence). This CDR3 comprises 13 residues.